The subject of this entry is one T cell receptor beta chain. Method: immunoSEQ multiplex PCR; TCRdb's copy keeps in-frame clones and lacks some. The sample consists of some 66,000 clones, approximately 83% of them appearing once. J lost 0 bases, V lost 1 base, and 7 bases had no gene match. Germline CDR1 reads SGDLS; CDR2 reads YYNGEE. The CDR3 runs 17 residues. This specimen comes from a study of radiotherapy plus CTLA-4 blockade in lung cancer. Chemo-refractory metastatic non-small-cell lung cancer patients underwent focal radiation alongside CTLA-4 blockade with ipilimumab. The receptor's source is a human donor with non-small cell lung cancer who had a partial response to radiotherapy plus ipilimumab. The V and J genes are TRBV9 and TRBJ1-3; 7 bases are a match to TRBD1. Sequenced here: peripheral blood, sampled from a patient treated with radiotherapy plus ipilimumab. The CDR3 DNA reads TGTGCCAGCAGCGTAACCTCAGGGGGGAGCTCTGGAAACACCATATATTTT. It translates to CASSVTSGGSSGNTIYF.